The T cell receptor (beta chain) under discussion was sequenced for a study of CD8+ T cells in alopecia areata. About the research overall: Treated patients swallowed 5 to 10 mg of oral tofacitinib twice daily.

The study's findings and limits: Sharing of TCR sequences between patients (possibly for HLA-related reasons) was less clear than in mice. Scalp data also include sequences from resident alphabeta T cells of normal skin. Tofacitinib produced a significant decrease in scalp clonality and in expanded CD8+ clones among the top 100.

Per germline, CDR1 SGHRS and CDR2 YFSETQ. Between the trimmed V and J ends, which lost 4 bases and 6 bases, there was a span of 13 bases. The CDR3 totals 13 residues. Concerning this clone: The antigen remains unidentified.

Treatment noted: oral pan-JAK inhibitor, 5-10 mg twice daily. RNA was extracted and reverse transcribed into cDNA as the sequencing template. Using immunoSEQ multiplex PCR, the repertoire was profiled, and TCRdb retains in-frame clones only, with some absent. Of over 150,000 clones in the sample, about 60% are singletons; the top ten hold 12% to 15%. The specimen comprised CD4+ T cells sorted from blood, sampled at week 24, from a patient treated with tofacitinib. The source of this sequence is a human donor with alopecia areata. The rearrangement links TRBV5-1 to TRBJ1-2; D is unclear. CDR3 region: CASSIRTDHGYTF. Here the CDR3 DNA reads TGCGCCAGCAGCATTCGGACGGATCATGGCTACACCTTC.